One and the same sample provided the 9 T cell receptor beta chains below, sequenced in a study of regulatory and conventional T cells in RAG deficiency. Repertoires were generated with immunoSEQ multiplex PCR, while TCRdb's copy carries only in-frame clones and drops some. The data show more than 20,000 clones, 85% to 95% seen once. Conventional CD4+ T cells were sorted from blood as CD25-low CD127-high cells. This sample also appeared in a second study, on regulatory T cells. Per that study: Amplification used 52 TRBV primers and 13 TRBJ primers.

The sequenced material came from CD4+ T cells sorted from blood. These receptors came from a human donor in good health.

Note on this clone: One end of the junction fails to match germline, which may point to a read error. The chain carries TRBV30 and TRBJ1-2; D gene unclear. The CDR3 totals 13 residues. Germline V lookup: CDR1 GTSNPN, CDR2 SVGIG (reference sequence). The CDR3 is CAWSVLGPGPFSF. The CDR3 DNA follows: TGTGCCTGGAGTGTTCTAGGACCCGGGCCCTTTTCCTTC.

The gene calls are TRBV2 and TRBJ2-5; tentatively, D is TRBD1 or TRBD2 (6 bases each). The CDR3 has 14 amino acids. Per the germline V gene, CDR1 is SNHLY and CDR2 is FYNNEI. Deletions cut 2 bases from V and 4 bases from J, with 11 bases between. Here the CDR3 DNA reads TGTGCCAGCAGTGAACGGGGGCGCGGAGAGACCCAGTACTTC. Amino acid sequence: CASSERGRGETQYF.

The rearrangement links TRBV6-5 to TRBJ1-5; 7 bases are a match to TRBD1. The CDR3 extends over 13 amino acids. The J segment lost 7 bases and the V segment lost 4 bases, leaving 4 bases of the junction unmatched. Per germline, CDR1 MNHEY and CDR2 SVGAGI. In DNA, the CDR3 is TGTGCCAGCAGTTCCCAGGGGGGGCAGCCCCAGCATTTT. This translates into CASSSQGGQPQHF.

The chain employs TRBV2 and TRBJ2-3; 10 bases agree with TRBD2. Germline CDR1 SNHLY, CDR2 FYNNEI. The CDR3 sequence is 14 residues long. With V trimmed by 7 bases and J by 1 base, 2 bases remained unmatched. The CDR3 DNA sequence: TGTGCCAGCAAGAGCGGGGGGGGCACAGATACGCAGTATTTT. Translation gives CASKSGGGTDTQYF. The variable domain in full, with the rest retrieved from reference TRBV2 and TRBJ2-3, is EPEVTQTPSHQVTQMGQEVILRCVPISNHLYFYWYRQILGQKVEFLVSFYNNEISEKSEIFDDQFSVERPDGSNFTLKIRSTKLEDSAMYFCASKSGGGTDTQYFGPGTRLTVL.

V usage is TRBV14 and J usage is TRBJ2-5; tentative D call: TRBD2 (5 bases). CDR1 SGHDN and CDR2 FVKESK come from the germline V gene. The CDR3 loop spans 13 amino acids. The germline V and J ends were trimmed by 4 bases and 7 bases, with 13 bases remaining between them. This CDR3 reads CASSLVREGTQYF. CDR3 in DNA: TGTGCCAGCAGCCTGGTTCGGGAAGGGACCCAGTACTTC.

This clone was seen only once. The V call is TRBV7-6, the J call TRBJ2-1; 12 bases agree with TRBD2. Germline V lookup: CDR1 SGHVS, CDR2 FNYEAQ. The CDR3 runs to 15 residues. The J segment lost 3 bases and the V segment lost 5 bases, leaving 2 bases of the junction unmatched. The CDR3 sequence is CASSVLAGGYNEQFF. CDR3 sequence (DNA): TGTGCCAGCAGCGTACTAGCGGGGGGCTACAATGAGCAGTTCTTC.

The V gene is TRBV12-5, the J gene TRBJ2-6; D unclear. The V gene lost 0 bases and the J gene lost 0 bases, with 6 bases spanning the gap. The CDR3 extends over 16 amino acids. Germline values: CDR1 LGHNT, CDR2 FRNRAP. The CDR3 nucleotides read TGTGCTAGTGGTTTGGTACTGGGCTCTGGGGCCAACGTCCTGACTTTC. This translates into CASGLVLGSGANVLTF.

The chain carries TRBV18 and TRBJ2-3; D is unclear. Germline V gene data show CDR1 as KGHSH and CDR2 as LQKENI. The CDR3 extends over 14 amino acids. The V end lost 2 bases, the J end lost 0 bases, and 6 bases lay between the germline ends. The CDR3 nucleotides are TGTGCCAGCTCACCAATCGACAGCACAGATACGCAGTATTTT. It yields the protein CASSPIDSTDTQYF. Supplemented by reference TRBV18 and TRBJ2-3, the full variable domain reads NAGVMQNPRHLVRRRGQEARLRCSPMKGHSHVYWYRQLPEEGLKFMVYLQKENIIDESGMPKERFSAEFPKEGPSILRIQQVVRGDSAAYFCASSPIDSTDTQYFGPGTRLTVL.

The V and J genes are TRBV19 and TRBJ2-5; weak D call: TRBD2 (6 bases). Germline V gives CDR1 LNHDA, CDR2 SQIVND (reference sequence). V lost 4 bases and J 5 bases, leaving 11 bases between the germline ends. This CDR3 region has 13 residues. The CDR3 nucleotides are TGTGCCAGTAGTAGGCTAGCGCGTGAGACCCAGTACTTC. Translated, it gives CASSRLARETQYF.